A selection of T cell receptor beta chains follows, all from one sample in a study of blood T cell repertoires in COVID-19. Data came from immunoSEQ multiplex PCR; TCRdb stores just in-frame clones and leaves some out. The sample yields roughly 50,000 clones, just under 80% seen once. The sample was peripheral blood. These receptors all come from a human donor with active or convalescent COVID-19. The donor label of this sample is uncertain. CDR3s include the opening cysteine and the closing phenylalanine or tryptophan. D genes are given only for firm matches. Size is stated for part of the rows, as once, few or many counts, or as a class when the clone is expanded.

j_call | v_call | clone_size | d_call | cdr3_aa | cdr3_nt
TRBJ1-5 | TRBV25-1 | few | TRBD1 | CASSPGTGGAESNQPQHF | TGTGCCAGCAGTCCCGGGACAGGGGGCGCCGAGAGCAATCAGCCCCAGCATTTT
TRBJ1-1 | TRBV28 | - | - | CASSYKGGENTEAFF | TGTGCCAGCAGTTATAAGGGGGGGGAGAACACTGAAGCTTTCTTT
TRBJ1-6 | TRBV2 | - | - | CARQGSSYNSPLHF | TGTGCCAGGCAGGGGAGCTCCTATAATTCACCCCTCCACTTT
TRBJ1-4 | TRBV4-1 | - | TRBD1 | CASSQEGQGNEKLFF | TGCGCCAGCAGCCAAGAAGGACAGGGTAATGAAAAACTGTTTTTT
TRBJ1-2 | TRBV30 | - | - | CAWSVHTGRSYGYTF | TGTGCCTGGAGTGTACATACAGGCAGGAGCTATGGCTACACCTTC
TRBJ2-7 | TRBV9 | - | - | CASSPGGGGRVPYEQYF | TGTGCCAGCAGCCCAGGAGGGGGGGGAAGGGTCCCCTACGAGCAGTACTTC
TRBJ1-1 | TRBV6-1 | - | - | CASSETGQKVDLPEAFF | TGTGCCAGCAGTGAGACCGGACAGAAAGTAGATCTGCCTGAAGCTTTCTTT
TRBJ2-1 | TRBV7-3 | - | TRBD1 | CASSYGQGAYNEQFF | TGTGCCAGCAGCTATGGACAGGGGGCCTACAATGAGCAGTTCTTC
TRBJ1-4 | TRBV29-1 | - | - | CSVEEYGGGSEKLFF | TGCAGCGTTGAAGAATACGGGGGAGGATCTGAAAAACTGTTTTTT
TRBJ2-1 | TRBV19 | - | TRBD2 | CASRDGGSSYNEQFF | TGTGCCAGTCGTGATGGCGGGAGCTCCTACAATGAGCAGTTCTTC
TRBJ1-2 | TRBV28 | few | TRBD1 | CASSPVDRGVPGGGYTF | TGTGCCAGCAGTCCCGTCGACAGGGGAGTCCCGGGTGGTGGCTACACCTTC
TRBJ1-2 | TRBV24-1 | - | TRBD1 | CATSDAGTGGGYTF | TGTGCCACCAGTGATGCCGGGACAGGGGGCGGCTACACCTTC
TRBJ2-3 | TRBV30 | - | TRBD1 | CAWSVRGQATDTQYF | TGTGCCTGGAGTGTACGGGGACAGGCCACAGATACGCAGTATTTT
TRBJ2-3 | TRBV10-3 | - | TRBD2 | CASAGGTDTQYF | TGTGCCTCAGCGGGAGGCACAGATACGCAGTATTTT
TRBJ2-7 | TRBV30 | few | - | CAWTPGLVAYEQYF | TGTGCCTGGACCCCGGGACTGGTGGCTTACGAGCAGTACTTC
TRBJ1-1 | TRBV7-2 | - | TRBD1 | CASSWPGQGGGNTEAFF | TGTGCCAGCAGCTGGCCGGGACAGGGTGGGGGGAACACTGAAGCTTTCTTT
TRBJ1-3 | TRBV4-2 | - | - | CASSQGGRGAGNTIYF | TGTGCCAGCAGCCAAGGGGGCAGGGGAGCTGGAAACACCATATATTTT
TRBJ2-7 | TRBV5-4 | - | TRBD1 | CASSLVFGQGAGEQYF | TGTGCCAGCAGCTTGGTTTTTGGACAGGGGGCGGGGGAGCAGTACTTC
TRBJ2-4 | TRBV24-1 | - | TRBD1 | CATSDSRTGMGIQYF | TGTGCCACCAGTGATTCCAGGACAGGGATGGGCATTCAGTACTTC
TRBJ2-1 | TRBV4-2 | once | - | CASSIGGYNEQFF | TGTGCCAGCAGCATCGGCGGCTACAATGAGCAGTTCTTC
TRBJ2-5 | TRBV19 | - | - | CASSIGGASAGETQYF | TGTGCCAGTAGTATAGGCGGGGCTTCTGCGGGGGAGACCCAGTACTTC
TRBJ1-6 | TRBV5-6 | - | - | CASDRGAGNSPLHF | TGTGCCAGCGATCGTGGGGCCGGTAATTCACCCCTCCACTTT
TRBJ1-1 | TRBV18 | - | - | CASSEDLNTEAFF | TGTGCCAGCTCCGAGGATCTGAACACTGAAGCTTTCTTT
TRBJ1-2 | TRBV25-1 | - | - | CASSEHGGDGYTF | TGTGCCAGCAGTGAACATGGGGGCGATGGCTACACCTTC
TRBJ1-6 | TRBV27 | - | TRBD1 | CASSLSWVTGLHF | TGTGCCAGCAGTTTATCGTGGGTGACAGGGCTCCACTTT
TRBJ2-7 | TRBV7-8 | - | TRBD2 | CASSQGSGTISYEQYF | TGTGCCAGCAGCCAAGGTAGCGGGACCATTTCCTACGAGCAGTACTTC
TRBJ1-2 | TRBV28 | - | - | CASNPGGKDGYTF | TGTGCCAGCAATCCGGGGGGAAAGGATGGCTACACCTTC
TRBJ1-5 | TRBV19 | - | - | CASSIRGLDYSNQPQHF | TGTGCCAGTAGTATACGGGGATTAGACTATAGCAATCAGCCCCAGCATTTT
TRBJ1-2 | TRBV12-3/TRBV12-4 | - | - | CASNKAGAGYTF | TGTGCCAGCAATAAGGCGGGCGCTGGCTACACCTTC
TRBJ2-1 | TRBV15 | - | - | CATSKHSSYNEQFF | TGTGCCACCAGTAAACACAGCTCCTACAATGAGCAGTTCTTC
TRBJ1-6 | TRBV7-8 | - | - | CASSISGQPLHF | TGTGCCAGCAGCATAAGTGGGCAACCCCTCCACTTT
TRBJ2-7 | TRBV27 | - | TRBD1 | CASSRDRGSYEQYF | TGTGCCAGCAGTCGAGACAGGGGGAGCTACGAGCAGTACTTC
TRBJ1-2 | TRBV4-3 | few | - | CASSQVLSVYGYTF | TGCGCCAGCAGCCAAGTCCTATCGGTCTATGGCTACACCTTC
TRBJ1-2 | TRBV6-5 | - | - | CASKVTFTDDRGYTF | TGTGCCAGCAAAGTAACCTTTACCGACGACAGGGGCTACACCTTC
TRBJ2-1 | TRBV19 | - | TRBD1 | CASRPDVGQGNNEQFF | TGTGCCAGTAGACCGGACGTGGGACAGGGGAACAATGAGCAGTTCTTC
TRBJ1-2 | TRBV12-3/TRBV12-4 | few | - | CASSQTGYGYTF | TGTGCCAGCAGTCAGACAGGTTATGGCTACACCTTC
TRBJ2-7 | TRBV7-9 | - | - | CASSQDVGGAPYEQYF | TGTGCCAGCAGCCAAGATGTTGGGGGGGCCCCCTACGAGCAGTACTTC
TRBJ2-6 | TRBV4-2 | once | TRBD1 | CASSPRQGSLASSGANVLTF | TGTGCCAGCAGCCCCCGACAGGGGTCCTTAGCCTCCTCTGGGGCCAACGTCCTGACTTTC
TRBJ1-2 | TRBV10-2 | once | - | CASSLDWNYGYTF | TGCGCCAGCAGTCTGGACTGGAACTATGGCTACACCTTC
TRBJ2-5 | TRBV15 | - | - | CATSAATGGVGRETQYF | TGTGCCACCAGCGCCGCAACAGGGGGGGTCGGGAGAGAGACCCAGTACTTC
TRBJ2-3 | TRBV6-5 | - | - | CASSSLTSRGTDTQYF | TGTGCCAGCAGTTCCCTTACATCCCGCGGGACAGATACGCAGTATTTT